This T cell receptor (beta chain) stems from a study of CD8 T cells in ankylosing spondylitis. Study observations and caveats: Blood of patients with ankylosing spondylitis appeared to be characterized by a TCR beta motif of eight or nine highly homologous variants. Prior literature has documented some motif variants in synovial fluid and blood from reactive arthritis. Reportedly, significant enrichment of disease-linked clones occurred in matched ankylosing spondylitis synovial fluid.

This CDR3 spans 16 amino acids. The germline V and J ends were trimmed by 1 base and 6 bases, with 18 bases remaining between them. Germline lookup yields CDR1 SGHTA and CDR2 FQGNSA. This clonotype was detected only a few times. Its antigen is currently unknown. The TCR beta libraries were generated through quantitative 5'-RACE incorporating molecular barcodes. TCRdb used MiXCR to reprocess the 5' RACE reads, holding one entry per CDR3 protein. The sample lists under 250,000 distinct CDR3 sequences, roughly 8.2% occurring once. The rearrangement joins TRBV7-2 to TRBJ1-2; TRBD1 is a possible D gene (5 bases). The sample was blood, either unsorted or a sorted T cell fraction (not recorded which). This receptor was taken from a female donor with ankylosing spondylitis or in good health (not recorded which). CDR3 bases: TGTGCCAGCAGCTTAGAGGGGCAGGGCCTTATGGATGGCTACACCTTC. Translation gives CASSLEGQGLMDGYTF.